The 20 T cell receptor beta chains in this list originate from one sample, sequenced in a study of CD8+CD57+ T cells in acquired aplastic anemia. The use of genomic DNA as template underpinned the TCR beta VDJ and CDR3 profiling. Each CDR3 protein is one row after TCRdb ran MiXCR on the reads. The sample records 150,000 to 180,000 distinct CDR3 sequences, less than 60% being singletons. Patients selected for sequencing had displayed CD8+CD57+ cell expansion by flow cytometry. The sequenced sample was sorted CD4+, CD8+, or CD8+CD57+ T cells (not recorded which) from PBMCs. Source of these receptors: a human donor with aplastic anemia.

Remarks on this clonotype: It may be a read error: a sequence one base away is much more abundant. CDR3 nucleotide sequence: TGTGCCAGCAGTTTTTTTACTGGTGCCATGAACACTGAAGCTTTCTTT. This codes for CASSFFTGAMNTEAFF. V is TRBV12-3 or TRBV12-4 and J is TRBJ1-1; no definite D call. The CDR3 runs 16 residues. The V gene lost 3 bases and the J gene lost 0 bases, with 14 bases spanning the gap.

J is TRBJ1-5 and V is TRBV20-1; D possibly corresponds to TRBD1 (5 bases). Germline V CDR1 and CDR2: DFQATT, SNEGSKA (reference sequence). V was trimmed by 5 bases and J by 1 base, leaving 12 bases between them. This CDR3 region has 14 residues. CDR3 nucleotides: TGCAGTGCTGTCAAAGGGGACAGCAATCAGCCCCAGCATTTT. Its protein product is CSAVKGDSNQPQHF.

The genes are TRBV27 and TRBJ2-3; 11 nucleotides agree with TRBD2. CDR3 size: 17 residues. Losses at the gene ends were 1 base for V and 2 bases for J; bases not matched to a gene: 5. Per germline, CDR1 MNHEY and CDR2 SMNVEV (reference sequence). Written as DNA, the CDR3 is TGTGCCAGCAGTTTATGGGGTAGCGGGGGGGCCACAGATACGCAGTATTTT. Translated: CASSLWGSGGATDTQYF.

V and J are TRBV3-1 and TRBJ1-1; D possibly corresponds to TRBD1 (6 bases). CDR3 length equals 14 residues. Germline values: CDR1 LGHDT, CDR2 YNNKEL (reference sequence). Trimming stripped 6 bases from V and 0 bases from J, with 11 bases between. The DNA for the CDR3 is TGTGCCAGCAGGCGGGGGCCGGTGAACACTGAAGCTTTCTTT. Residues: CASRRGPVNTEAFF.

This clonotype was observed once. The V gene is TRBV7-2, the J gene TRBJ1-2; D not resolved. Trimming removed 3 bases from V and 4 bases from J, with 9 bases in between. The CDR3 runs to 13 residues. Germline values: CDR1 SGHTA, CDR2 FQGNSA. The CDR3 DNA reads as TGTGCCAGCAGCTTCCCGACTAGCTATGGCTACACCTTC. This gives the protein CASSFPTSYGYTF.

This clonotype appeared many times. This rearrangement joins TRBV5-1 to TRBJ1-1; D is uncertain. Germline V gives CDR1 SGHRS, CDR2 YFSETQ. The CDR3 is 14 amino acids. Trimming pared 1 base from V and 0 bases from J, leaving 7 bases between. CDR3 bases: TGCGCCAGCAGCTTGAGTGGGGTGAACACTGAAGCTTTCTTT. This encodes CASSLSGVNTEAFF.

The rearrangement links TRBV29-1 to TRBJ2-1; 9 nucleotides align to TRBD2. With 5 bases clipped from V and 5 bases from J, the junction kept 7 bases outside the gene matches. The V gene's germline CDR1 is SQVTM and CDR2 ANQGSEA. The CDR3 runs 14 residues. The CDR3 DNA reads TGCAGCGTTAGAGCGGGAGGCCCCCACAATGAGCAGTTCTTC. It translates to CSVRAGGPHNEQFF.

This clonotype showed up just a few times. The V gene is TRBV2, the J gene TRBJ1-1; no firm D call. Per the germline V gene, CDR1 is SNHLY and CDR2 is FYNNEI. This CDR3 has 13 amino acids. V was cut by 11 bases and J by 1 base, with 14 bases left in between. In DNA, the CDR3 is TGTGCCCGAAAAGCCGGTCAGAACACTGAAGCTTTCTTT. This sequence encodes CARKAGQNTEAFF.

This rearrangement joins TRBV20-1 to TRBJ2-7; D unresolved. Germline V lookup: CDR1 DFQATT, CDR2 SNEGSKA (reference sequence). V was shortened by 1 base and J by 5 bases, with 9 bases between the two germline ends. This CDR3 has 12 amino acids. CDR3 in DNA: TGCAGTGCTAGAGGGGGTTACCACGAGCAGTACTTC. Translated: CSARGGYHEQYF.

This clonotype was seen ten or more times. The chain carries TRBV6-2 or TRBV6-3 and TRBJ1-2, with D uncertain. V lost 6 bases and J 4 bases, leaving 6 bases between the germline ends. Germline CDR1 MNHEY, CDR2 SVGEGT. The CDR3 consists of 11 residues. The CDR3 is CASRARYGYTF. Here the CDR3 DNA reads TGTGCCAGCAGAGCTCGCTATGGCTACACCTTC.

The chain is built from TRBV24-1 and TRBJ2-2; 11 bases are shared with TRBD2. The CDR3 has 15 residues. V gave up 4 bases and J gave up 8 bases; unmatched junction bases: 5. The germline gives CDR1 KGHDR, CDR2 SFDVKD. Here the CDR3 DNA reads TGTGCCACCAGTGACCCCTCTAGCGGGAGGGGGGAGCTGTTTTTT. This translates into CATSDPSSGRGELFF.

In this sample, this clonotype turned up once. The CDR3 is CASSFAGTGVPSGNTIYF. CDR3 coding DNA: TGTGCCAGCAGCTTCGCCGGGACAGGGGTCCCCTCTGGAAACACCATATATTTT. The chain carries TRBV25-1 and TRBJ1-3; 10 nucleotides agree with TRBD1. Germline CDR1 and CDR2: MGHDK and SYGVNS. The CDR3 covers 18 residues. Trimming cost V 6 bases and J 0 bases; bases outside gene matches: 11.

In the case of this clonotype: A junction boundary mismatches the germline segment, possibly from a read error. The CDR3 spells CATSREGLEAEAQYF. The DNA of the CDR3 is TGTGCCACCAGCAGAGAGGGACTTGAGGCAGAGGCCCAGTACTTC. The chain recombines TRBV15 with TRBJ2-5, with TRBD2 as a possible D gene (6 bases). In germline, CDR1 is LNHNV, CDR2 YYDKDF (reference sequence). The CDR3 has 15 residues. The full variable domain, completed using reference TRBV15 and TRBJ2-5, is DAMVIQNPRYQVTQFGKPVTLSCSQTLNHNVMYWYQQKSSQAPKLLFHYYDKDFNNEADTPDNFQSRRPNTSFCFLDIRSPGLGDTAMYLCATSREGLEAEAQYFGPGTRLLVL.

This chain uses TRBV19 with TRBJ1-1, with D unresolved. From germline, CDR1 is LNHDA and CDR2 SQIVND (reference sequence). V lost 3 bases to trimming and J lost 4 bases, with 9 bases between them. This CDR3 is 13 amino acids long. DNA of the CDR3: TGTGCCAGTAGTATTGAAGGGTCCACTGAAGCTTTCTTT. Translating gives CASSIEGSTEAFF. The full variable domain, completed using reference TRBV19 and TRBJ1-1, is DGGITQSPKYLFRKEGQNVTLSCEQNLNHDAMYWYRQDPGQGLRLIYYSQIVNDFQKGDIAEGYSVSREKKESFPLTVTSAQKNPTAFYLCASSIEGSTEAFFGQGTRLTVV.

In its sample, this clonotype was seen many times. This chain connects TRBV7-9 to TRBJ2-2, with 8 bases matching TRBD1. Germline V gene lookup returns CDR1 SEHNR and CDR2 FQNEAQ (reference sequence). The CDR3 runs to 15 residues. V trimming: 2 bases; J trimming: 5 bases; junction bases outside the gene matches: 4. The CDR3 sequence is CASSLRQGSTGELFF. The CDR3 DNA sequence: TGTGCCAGCAGCTTAAGACAGGGGAGTACCGGGGAGCTGTTTTTT.

The chain combines TRBV2 with TRBJ1-1, with 10 bases aligning to TRBD1. Per the germline V gene, CDR1 is SNHLY and CDR2 is FYNNEI. Unmatched junction bases numbered 8, after V lost 6 bases and J lost 4 bases. The CDR3 length is 15 residues. CDR3 sequence: CASRGTGVMGTEAFF. The CDR3 nucleotides read TGTGCCAGCAGGGGGACAGGGGTTATGGGCACTGAAGCTTTCTTT.

V usage is TRBV10-3 and J usage is TRBJ1-5, with no clear D. V was trimmed by 3 bases and J by 7 bases, leaving 16 bases between them. The germline gives CDR1 ENHRY, CDR2 SYGVKD. This CDR3 has 15 amino acids. CDR3 in amino acids: CAISDKSPGGQPQHF. CDR3 in DNA: TGTGCCATCAGTGATAAAAGCCCGGGAGGACAGCCCCAGCATTTT.

This clonotype was seen only once. The chain employs TRBV2 and TRBJ2-7; 8 bases map to TRBD1. The germline gives CDR1 SNHLY, CDR2 FYNNEI. After removal of 7 bases from V and 1 base from J, the junction contained 6 bases not matched to a gene. The CDR3 spans 14 residues. The CDR3 region is CASKPQGASYEQYF. CDR3 nucleotide sequence: TGTGCCAGCAAGCCTCAGGGGGCTTCCTACGAGCAGTACTTC.

CDR3 sequence reads: CASSSGDQPQYF. The CDR3 DNA follows: TGTGCCAGCAGCTCGGGGGATCAGCCCCAGTACTTC. This chain uses TRBV7-9 with TRBJ2-5; perhaps TRBD2 as D (6 bases). Germline-derived CDR1 and CDR2 are SEHNR and FQNEAQ (reference sequence). Trimming stripped 4 bases from V and 9 bases from J, with 12 bases between. The CDR3 sequence is 12 residues long. The variable domain in full, completed from reference TRBV7-9 and TRBJ2-5, reads DTGVSQNPRHKITKRGQNVTFRCDPISEHNRLYWYRQTLGQGPEFLTYFQNEAQLEKSRLLSDRFSAERPKGSFSTLEIQRTEQGDSAMYLCASSSGDQPQYFGPGTRLLVL.

This clonotype was recorded once. The chain joins TRBV2 to TRBJ2-5, with TRBD2 as a possible D gene (6 bases). Trimming shortened V by 6 bases and J by 4 bases, and 18 bases separated the two germline ends. CDR1 and CDR2 from the germline V gene are SNHLY and FYNNEI. The CDR3 loop spans 15 amino acids. The CDR3 reads CASRQSLEGSETQYF. For the CDR3, the DNA is TGTGCCAGCAGGCAATCTTTGGAGGGTTCAGAGACCCAGTACTTC.